Listed here is a single T cell receptor beta chain. What it binds is unknown. The CDR3 is 14 residues long. Germline lookup yields CDR1 SGDLS and CDR2 YYNGEE. Trimming removed 6 bases from V and 3 bases from J, with 13 bases in between. With no exception, relapse followed autologous stem cell transplantation in all patients, and brentuximab vedotin exposure varied. The data derive from a study of PD-1 blockade in classical Hodgkin lymphoma. General study results and limits: Those starting nivolumab under 1 year post-ASCT were excluded. Complete responders possessed baseline diversity comparable to newly diagnosed patients. Unlike CD8+ TCR diversity, which did not rise significantly by C4D1, CD4+ TCR diversity did.

Only in-frame clones appear in the TCRdb table, and some are missing; sequencing was by immunoSEQ multiplex PCR. Of tens of thousands of clones listed, approximately 92% are singletons. The rearrangement uses TRBV9 and TRBJ2-1, with D tentatively TRBD1 or TRBD2 (5 bases each). This material consisted of peripheral blood mononuclear cells (PBMCs), taken before the second cycle of nivolumab. The source of this sequence is a human donor with classical Hodgkin lymphoma. The CDR3 region has the DNA TGTGCCAGCACCCGGGACCAGAACTACAATGAGCAGTTCTTC. It translates to CASTRDQNYNEQFF.